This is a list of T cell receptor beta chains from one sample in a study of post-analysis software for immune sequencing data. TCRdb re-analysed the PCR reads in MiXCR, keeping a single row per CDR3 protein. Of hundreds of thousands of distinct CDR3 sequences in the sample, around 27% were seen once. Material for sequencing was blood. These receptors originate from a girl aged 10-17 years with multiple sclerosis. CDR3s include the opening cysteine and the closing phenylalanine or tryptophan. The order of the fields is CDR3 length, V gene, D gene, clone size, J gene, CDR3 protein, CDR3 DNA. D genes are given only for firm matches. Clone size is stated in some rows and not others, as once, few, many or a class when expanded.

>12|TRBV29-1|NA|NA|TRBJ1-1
CSVKFRVAEAFF
TGCAGCGTTAAGTTCAGGGTGGCTGAAGCTTTCTTT
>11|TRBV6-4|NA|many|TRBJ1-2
CASSGNGGYTF
TGTGCCAGCAGTGGCAACGGAGGCTACACCTTC
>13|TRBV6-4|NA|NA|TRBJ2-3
CAAARGFTDTQYF
TGTGCCGCCGCTCGGGGGTTCACAGATACGCAGTATTTT
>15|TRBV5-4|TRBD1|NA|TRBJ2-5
CASSFGTGAGETQYF
TGTGCCAGCAGCTTTGGTACAGGGGCAGGGGAGACCCAGTACTTC
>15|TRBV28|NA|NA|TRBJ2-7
CASSEIGRLKVEQYF
TGTGCCAGCAGTGAAATTGGACGGCTAAAAGTCGAGCAGTACTTC
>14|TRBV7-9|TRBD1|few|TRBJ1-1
CASSPGTENTEAFF
TGTGCCAGCAGCCCCGGGACAGAGAACACTGAAGCTTTCTTT
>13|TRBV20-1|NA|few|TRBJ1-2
CSALKGPLYGYTF
TGCAGTGCGTTAAAAGGACCGCTCTATGGCTACACCTTC
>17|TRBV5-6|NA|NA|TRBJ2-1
CASSLARAPKHYNEQFF
TGTGCCAGCAGCTTGGCCAGGGCTCCAAAACACTACAATGAGCAGTTCTTC
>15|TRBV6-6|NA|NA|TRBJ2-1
CASSRGANSYNEQFF
TGTGCCAGCAGCCGTGGGGCCAACTCCTACAATGAGCAGTTCTTC
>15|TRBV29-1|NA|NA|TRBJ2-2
CSVEGVGGNTGELFF
TGCAGCGTTGAAGGTGTCGGCGGTAACACCGGGGAGCTGTTTTTT